This T cell receptor (beta chain) derives from a study of radiotherapy plus CTLA-4 blockade in lung cancer. The CDR3 totals 16 residues. In germline, CDR1 is SNHLY, CDR2 FYNNEI. Trimming took off 0 bases at V and 13 bases at J, with 19 bases between the two ends. Study results and caveats: Per reports, early blood T cell clone dynamics, plus interferon-beta, forecast response most strongly.

Regarding this clone: The target antigen is unknown. In the same sample, other DNA sequences code for this CDR3.

Measured with immunoSEQ multiplex PCR; TCRdb has only the in-frame clones, and not every one. The repertoire holds some 64,000 clones, 70% to 80% seen once, with around a sixth in the top ten. The TCR originated in a human donor with non-small cell lung cancer whose response to radiotherapy plus ipilimumab could not be evaluated. Some clones in this sample may be carry-over from other donors' samples. Sequenced material: peripheral blood, taken from a patient treated with radiotherapy plus ipilimumab. The chain couples TRBV2 to TRBJ1-6; maybe TRBD1 (5 bases). CDR3 coding DNA: TGTGCCAGCAGTGAAGCGCTTGGGGGGGTAGGATCCCCCCTCCACTTT. Its translation: CASSEALGGVGSPLHF. Variable domain in full (rest from reference TRBV2 and TRBJ1-6): EPEVTQTPSHQVTQMGQEVILRCVPISNHLYFYWYRQILGQKVEFLVSFYNNEISEKSEIFDDQFSVERPDGSNFTLKIRSTKLEDSAMYFCASSEALGGVGSPLHFGNGTRLTVT.